This T cell receptor beta chain was sequenced during a study of PD-L1 blockade in urothelial cancer. The data were produced by immunoSEQ multiplex PCR, yet TCRdb's version contains in-frame clones alone and is incomplete. The data show 45,000 to 65,000 clones, 65% to 90% seen once. This clone occurred a few times. Time point specified: pretreatment peripheral blood. CDR1 and CDR2 (germline): SGHVS, FNYEAQ. V lost 5 bases and J lost 2; bases outside the gene matches: 6. The CDR3 length is 15 residues. The input for sequencing was PBMCs, taken around atezolizumab (anti-PD-L1) treatment. This clonotype originated in a man between 65 and 85 years old with urothelial cancer. The chain couples TRBV7-6 to TRBJ2-1; 7 nucleotides line up with TRBD1. The CDR3 DNA follows: TGTGCCAGCAGCGCCGGACAGGAACCCTACAATGAGCAGTTCTTC. This gives the protein CASSAGQEPYNEQFF. Full variable domain (rest looked up from reference TRBV7-6 and TRBJ2-1): GAGVSQSPRYKVTKRGQDVALRCDPISGHVSLYWYRQALGQGPEFLTYFNYEAQQDKSGLPNDRFSAERPEGSISTLTIQRTEQRDSAMYRCASSAGQEPYNEQFFGPGTRLTVL.